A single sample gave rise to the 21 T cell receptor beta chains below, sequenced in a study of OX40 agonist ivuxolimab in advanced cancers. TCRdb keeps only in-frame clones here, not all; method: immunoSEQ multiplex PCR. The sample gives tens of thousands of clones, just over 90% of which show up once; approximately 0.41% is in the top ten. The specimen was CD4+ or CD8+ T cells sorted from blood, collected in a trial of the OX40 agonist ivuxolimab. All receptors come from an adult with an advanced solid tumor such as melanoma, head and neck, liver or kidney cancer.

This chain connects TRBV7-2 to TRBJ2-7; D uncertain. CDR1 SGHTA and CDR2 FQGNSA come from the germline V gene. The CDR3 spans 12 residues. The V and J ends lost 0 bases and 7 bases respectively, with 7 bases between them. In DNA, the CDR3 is TGTGCCAGCAGCTTAGCGGGGTGGGAGCAGTACTTC. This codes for CASSLAGWEQYF.

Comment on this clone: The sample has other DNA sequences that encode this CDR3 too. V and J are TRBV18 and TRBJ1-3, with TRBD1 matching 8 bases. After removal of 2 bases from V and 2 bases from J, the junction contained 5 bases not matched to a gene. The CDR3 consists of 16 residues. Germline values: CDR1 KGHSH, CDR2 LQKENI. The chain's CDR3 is CASSPGQGATGNTIYF. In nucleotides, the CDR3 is TGTGCCAGCTCACCAGGGCAGGGGGCAACTGGAAACACCATATATTTT. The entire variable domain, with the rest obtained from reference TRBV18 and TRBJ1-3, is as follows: NAGVMQNPRHLVRRRGQEARLRCSPMKGHSHVYWYRQLPEEGLKFMVYLQKENIIDESGMPKERFSAEFPKEGPSILRIQQVVRGDSAAYFCASSPGQGATGNTIYFGEGSWLTVV.

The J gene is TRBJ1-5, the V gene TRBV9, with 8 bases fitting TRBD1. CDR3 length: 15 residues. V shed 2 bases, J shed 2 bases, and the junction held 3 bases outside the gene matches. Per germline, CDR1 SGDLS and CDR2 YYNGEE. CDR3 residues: CASSVGGQGNQPQHF. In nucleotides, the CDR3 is TGTGCCAGCAGCGTTGGGGGACAGGGCAATCAGCCCCAGCATTTT.

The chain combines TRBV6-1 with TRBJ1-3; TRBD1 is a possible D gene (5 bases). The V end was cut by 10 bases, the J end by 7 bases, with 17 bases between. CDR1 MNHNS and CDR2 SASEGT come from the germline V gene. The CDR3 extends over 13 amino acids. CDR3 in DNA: TGTGCCACCTCTGGGCAGGGAGGGAACACCATATATTTT. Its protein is CATSGQGGNTIYF.

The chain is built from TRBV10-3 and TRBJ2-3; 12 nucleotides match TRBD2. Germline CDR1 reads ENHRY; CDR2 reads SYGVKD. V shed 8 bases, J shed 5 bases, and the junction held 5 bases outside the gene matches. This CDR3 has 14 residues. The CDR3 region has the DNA TGTGCCATCTTGGGACTAGCGGGTCAAGATACGCAGTATTTT. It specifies CAILGLAGQDTQYF.

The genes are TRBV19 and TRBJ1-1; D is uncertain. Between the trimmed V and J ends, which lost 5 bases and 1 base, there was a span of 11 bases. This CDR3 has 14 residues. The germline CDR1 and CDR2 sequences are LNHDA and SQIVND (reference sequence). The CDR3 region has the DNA TGTGCCAGTAGTGCCCGGGCCGCGAACACTGAAGCTTTCTTT. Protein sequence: CASSARAANTEAFF. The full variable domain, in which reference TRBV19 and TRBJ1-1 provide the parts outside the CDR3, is DGGITQSPKYLFRKEGQNVTLSCEQNLNHDAMYWYRQDPGQGLRLIYYSQIVNDFQKGDIAEGYSVSREKKESFPLTVTSAQKNPTAFYLCASSARAANTEAFFGQGTRLTVV.

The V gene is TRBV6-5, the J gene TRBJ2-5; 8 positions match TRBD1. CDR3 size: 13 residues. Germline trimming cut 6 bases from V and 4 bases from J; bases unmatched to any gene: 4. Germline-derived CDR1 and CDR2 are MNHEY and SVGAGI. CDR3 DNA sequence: TGTGCCAGCAGGCTTACAGGGGGAGAGACCCAGTACTTC. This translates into CASRLTGGETQYF.

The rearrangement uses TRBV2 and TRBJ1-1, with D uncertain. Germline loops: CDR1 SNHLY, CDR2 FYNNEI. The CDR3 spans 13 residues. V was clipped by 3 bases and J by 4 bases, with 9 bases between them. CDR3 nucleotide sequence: TGTGCCAGCAGTGAGGAAATGGGCACTGAAGCTTTCTTT. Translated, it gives CASSEEMGTEAFF.

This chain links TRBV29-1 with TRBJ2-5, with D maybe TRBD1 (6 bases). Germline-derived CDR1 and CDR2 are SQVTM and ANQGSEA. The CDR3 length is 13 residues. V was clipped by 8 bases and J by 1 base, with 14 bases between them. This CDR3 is CSYTGWPQETQYF. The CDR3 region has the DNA TGCAGCTATACAGGGTGGCCCCAAGAGACCCAGTACTTC.

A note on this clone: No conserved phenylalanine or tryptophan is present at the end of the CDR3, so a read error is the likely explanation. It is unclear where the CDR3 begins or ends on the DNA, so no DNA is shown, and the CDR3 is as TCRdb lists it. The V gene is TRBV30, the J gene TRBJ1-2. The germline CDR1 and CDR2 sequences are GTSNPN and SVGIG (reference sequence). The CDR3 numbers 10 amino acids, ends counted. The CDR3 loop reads CAWSVRGGLL.

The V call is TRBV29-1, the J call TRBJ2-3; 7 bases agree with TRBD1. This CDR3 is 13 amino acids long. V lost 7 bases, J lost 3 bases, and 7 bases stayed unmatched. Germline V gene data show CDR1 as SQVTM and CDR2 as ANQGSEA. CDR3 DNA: TGCAGCGCTGCGACAGGGCAGACAGATACGCAGTATTTT. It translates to CSAATGQTDTQYF.

The CDR3 spells CASSLAVRGENEQFF. In DNA form, the CDR3 reads TGTGCCAGCAGCTTGGCCGTCAGGGGGGAGAATGAGCAGTTCTTC. The V call is TRBV5-4, the J call TRBJ2-1; TRBD1 might be the D (7 bases). V dropped 0 bases and J dropped 7 bases, with 14 bases sitting between them. The CDR3 is 15 amino acids. CDR1 and CDR2 (germline): SGHNT, YYREEE (reference sequence).

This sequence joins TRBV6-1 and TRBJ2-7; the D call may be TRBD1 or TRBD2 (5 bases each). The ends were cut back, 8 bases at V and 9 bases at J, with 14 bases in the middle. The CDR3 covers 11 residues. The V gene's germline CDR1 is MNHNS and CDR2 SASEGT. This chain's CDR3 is CASLTGLWQYF. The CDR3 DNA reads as TGTGCCAGCCTGACGGGGCTCTGGCAGTACTTC.

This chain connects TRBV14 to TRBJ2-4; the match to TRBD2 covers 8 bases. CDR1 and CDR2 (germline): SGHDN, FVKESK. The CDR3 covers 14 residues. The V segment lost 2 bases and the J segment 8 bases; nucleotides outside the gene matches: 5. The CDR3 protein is CASSQNAGGDIQYF. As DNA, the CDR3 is TGTGCCAGCAGCCAAAACGCGGGAGGAGACATTCAGTACTTC. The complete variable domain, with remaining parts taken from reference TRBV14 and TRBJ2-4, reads EAGVTQFPSHSVIEKGQTVTLRCDPISGHDNLYWYRRVMGKEIKFLLHFVKESKQDESGMPNNRFLAERTGGTYSTLKVQPAELEDSGVYFCASSQNAGGDIQYFGAGTRLSVL.

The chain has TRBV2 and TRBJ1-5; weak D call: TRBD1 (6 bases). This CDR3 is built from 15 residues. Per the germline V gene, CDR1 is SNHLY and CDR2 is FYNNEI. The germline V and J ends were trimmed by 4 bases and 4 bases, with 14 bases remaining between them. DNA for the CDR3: TGTGCCAGCAGTGCAGGGCAGGGGCTGAATCAGCCCCAGCATTTT. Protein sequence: CASSAGQGLNQPQHF.

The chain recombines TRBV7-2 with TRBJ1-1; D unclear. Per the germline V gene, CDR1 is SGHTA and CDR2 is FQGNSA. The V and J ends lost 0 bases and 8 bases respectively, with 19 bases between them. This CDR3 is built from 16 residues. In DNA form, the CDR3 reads TGTGCCAGCAGCTTAGCTTTTGGAGGCGGGCCGGGAGAAGCTTTCTTT. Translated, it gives CASSLAFGGGPGEAFF.

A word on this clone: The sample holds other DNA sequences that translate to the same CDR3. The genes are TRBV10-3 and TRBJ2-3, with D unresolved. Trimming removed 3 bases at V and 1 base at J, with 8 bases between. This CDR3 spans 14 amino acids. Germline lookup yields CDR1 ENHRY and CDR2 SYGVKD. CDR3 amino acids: CAISESVGTDTQYF. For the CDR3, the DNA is TGTGCCATCAGTGAAAGCGTCGGCACAGATACGCAGTATTTT.

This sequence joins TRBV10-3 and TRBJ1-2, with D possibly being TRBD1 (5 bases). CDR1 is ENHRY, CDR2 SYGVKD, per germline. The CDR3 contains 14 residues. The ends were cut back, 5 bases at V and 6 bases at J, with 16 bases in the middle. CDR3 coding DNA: TGTGCCATCAGTTCCGACGCGGGGCGAGATGGCTACACCTTC. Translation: CAISSDAGRDGYTF.

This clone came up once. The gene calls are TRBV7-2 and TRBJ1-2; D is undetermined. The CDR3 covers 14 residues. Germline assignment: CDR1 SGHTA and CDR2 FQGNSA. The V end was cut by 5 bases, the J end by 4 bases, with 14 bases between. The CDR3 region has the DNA TGTGCCAGCAGCGCTAGGCCAGGCGGCTATGGCTACACCTTC. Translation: CASSARPGGYGYTF.

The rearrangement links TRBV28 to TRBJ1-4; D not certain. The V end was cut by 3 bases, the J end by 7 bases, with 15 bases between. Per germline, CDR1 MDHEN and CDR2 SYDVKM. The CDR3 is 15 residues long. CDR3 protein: CASSFFGLRGEKLFF. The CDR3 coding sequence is TGTGCCAGCAGTTTTTTCGGGCTTCGGGGTGAAAAACTGTTTTTT.

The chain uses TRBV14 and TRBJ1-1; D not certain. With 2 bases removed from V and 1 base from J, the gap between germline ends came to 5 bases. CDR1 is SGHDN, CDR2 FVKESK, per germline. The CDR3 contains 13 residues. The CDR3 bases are TGTGCCAGCAGCCAACAGCAGAACACTGAAGCTTTCTTT. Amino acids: CASSQQQNTEAFF.